This TCR beta chain originates from a study of blood T cells in healthy people across ages. V gave up 0 bases and J gave up 5 bases, with 13 bases separating them. From germline, CDR1 is DFQATT and CDR2 SNEGSKA (reference sequence). This CDR3 contains 15 residues. This clonotype has more than one count but fewer than ten. The antigen remains unidentified. The study, taken as a whole, reports: Fewer expanded clones and more diversity marked long-lived versus aged donors.

Primed by a sample-barcoded 5' primer and a J-beta primer mix, a second PCR proceeded for 7 to 11 cycles. One entry per CDR3 protein results from TCRdb running MiXCR on the 5' RACE reads. This repertoire shows more than 700,000 distinct CDR3 sequences, about 53% found once; its top ten account for about 38%. The chain carries TRBV20-1 and TRBJ1-4; tentatively, D is TRBD1 (5 bases). The sequencing sample was made of blood. This TCR came from an elderly man in good health. In DNA, the CDR3 is TGCAGTGCTAGAGATGCAGGAAGGGACAATGAAAAACTGTTTTTT. As protein: CSARDAGRDNEKLFF.